This T cell receptor (beta chain) was captured by sequencing in a study of cytomegalovirus exposure and HLA in healthy donors (dated by TCRdb to the late 2010s). Some background on the complete study: In an earlier analysis of some 610 of the donors, around 290 Gb of sequence data and 90 million to 120 million unique TCR beta sequences from 180 million or so T cells were reported. The study profiled the T cell repertoires of 550 to 700 subjects by immunosequencing and related them to cytomegalovirus serostatus. Among 300 to 450 genotyped donors of the cohort, an average of around 240,000 unique TCR beta nucleotide sequences were sequenced per donor, roughly a sixth of them non-productive. An early release covering roughly 640 HLA-typed donors comprised approximately 290 gigabases of sequencing data and around 86 million unique TCR sequences. The study aimed to test whether signatures of past pathogen exposure could be identified by cataloging public T cell receptors. Donor age, sex, ethnicity and CMV serostatus were compiled together with the repertoire data. The later analysis used no new phenotypic data to find candidate immune exposures, relying instead on TCR beta sequences and their occurrence across donors. To predict cytomegalovirus infection status, the study brought together high-throughput TCR immunosequencing, statistical association of individual TCRs with disease status, and machine learning. Every repertoire in the discovery cohort had been generated on one and the same sequencing platform. Typing coverage differed by locus: A, B, C, DRB1 and DQB1 were typed in roughly 620-630 donors, DQA1 in about 560, DPA1 in around 600, and DPB1 in around 440. Because of strong linkage in the cohort, roughly five DR-DQ haplotypes were treated as single units for association and clustering. In a later analysis, previously published TCR beta repertoires from 500 to 750 donors were re-analyzed and high-resolution HLA genotyping was added so that TCR occurrence patterns could be studied. Along with the approximately 670-subject first cohort, a separate validation cohort of over a hundred different subjects was used. To decide whether each TCR beta V gene segment behaved as functional or pseudogenic, an earlier analysis of some 570 of the donors relied on high-throughput TCR beta sequencing. A later genetic analysis used genome-wide SNP genotypes for about three fifths of the 666 donors, treating that subset as a discovery cohort. Among the roughly 400 genotyped donors, around 81% belonged to the genetic ancestry cluster associated with self-reported Caucasian donors. Both class I and class II loci were covered by HLA typing, at four-digit resolution. General conclusions and limits of the study: A later analysis found that HLA-associated TCR beta chains were more clonally expanded and had lower generation probabilities than equally common non-associated chains. According to a later analysis, TCR association rates differed among HLA loci, with DRB1 alleles showing the most associated TCRs and HLA-C alleles showing the fewest. In both the original and validation cohorts, the classifier was reported to diagnose cytomegalovirus status with high specificity and sensitivity. Roughly uniform sequencing depth across donors was assumed in presence/absence analyses, although this assumption may not hold. The authors suggested that the approach could potentially be generalized to other disease states and immunological phenotypes. Assigning TCR associations to individual alleles was difficult when HLA alleles, especially DR and DQ, strongly co-occurred. The only immune exposure information available for the cohort was CMV serostatus. Linkage disequilibrium might explain the correlated functional status among segregating V segments, but an unknown experimental factor could not be ruled out. In this cohort, only TCR beta chains were sequenced, and detectable features were limited by the absence of alpha or paired-chain data. A later genetic analysis associated a missense DCLRE1C variant with V-gene and J-gene trimming of TCR beta chains, and an independent cohort replicated the association. Some IMGT-functional V segments, including TRBV6-2 and TRBV6-3, could not be distinguished by the 87-base-pair reads and were therefore excluded. A further reported finding was that TCR beta sequences accurately predicted the HLA-A and HLA-B alleles for most subjects in the first cohort. Because HLA typing was missing for some donors at each locus, association tests included only the typed subset. A later analysis found that most CMV-associated TCR beta chains appeared HLA-restricted, with HLA associations seemingly driven largely by CMV exposure. In a later analysis, several top co-occurrence clusters were reported to appear linked to parvovirus B19, influenza, CMV and Epstein-Barr virus. The study gave a list of 150 to 200 TCR beta chains associated with cytomegalovirus. Across donors, most TCR sequences were observed very rarely, whereas some public TCRs were present in many individuals. In vitro tests confirmed that a few of the cytomegalovirus-associated TCR beta chains recognize cytomegalovirus antigens. In a later analysis, around 17,000 TCR beta sequences were associated with specific HLA alleles at a false discovery rate of 0.05. In an earlier analysis of approximately 590 of the donors, most TCR beta V segments appeared in productive rearrangements about 87% or about 30% of the time, broadly matching IMGT annotations. The earlier analysis of fewer than 750 of the donors excluded roughly 17 rarely observed V segments, including chromosome 9 orphons, because counts were too low. Compared with the approximately 670-donor mean, donors in an Asian-associated ancestry cluster had fewer N-insertions in productive TCRs, according to a later genetic analysis. A cluster of highly shared sequence variants was judged likely to be a technical artifact of the sequencing pipeline.

Concerning this clone: It has no known antigen specificity. One base away there is no much larger clone; base qualities are not given.

The CDR3 runs 15 amino acids, cysteine and phenylalanine included. Of the read, only the CDR3 DNA is kept; its 45 bases are in frame from base 1. V is clipped by 1 base and J by 0 bases, and the sequence between their germline boundaries is 7 bases long. According to the germline V gene, CDR1 reads MGHRA and CDR2 reads YSYEKL. The cohort comprised 666 healthy bone marrow donors. Cohort members were all nominally healthy when sampled, although unrecorded immune exposures were likely present. The donor tested CMV seronegative, placing the donor among the roughly 400 seronegative members of the cohort. A peripheral blood sample was collected from each donor, and TCR beta sequencing was performed on peripheral blood mononuclear cells. The Qiagen DNeasy Blood Extraction Kit was used to extract genomic DNA from the blood cell samples. To prepare the library, the immunoSEQ multiplex PCR assay was applied. For the multiplex PCR, a mixture combining 60 forward primers for TCR Vbeta segments and 13 reverse primers for TCR Jbeta segments was used. Amplification of the CDR3 region of rearranged TCR beta genes was performed with a multiplex PCR assay on genomic DNA. Amplified TCR beta libraries were sequenced as 87-base-pair reads on the Illumina HiSeq System. The authors processed their data as follows. Across the roughly 640 repertoires, a later analysis counted 78 million or so unique TCR beta chains, 9 million to 14 million of which were shared by at least two donors. A nearest-neighbor algorithm error-corrected the raw reads and collapsed the reads into unique sequences, merging closely related sequences to remove PCR and sequencing errors. CDR3 sequences were aligned to IMGT reference sequences to assign V, D and J gene segments. For a sequence to be retained, a match of at least six nucleotides was required to both a V gene segment and a J gene segment. Rearrangements were called productive when the CDR3 lacked stop codons and stayed in frame with V and J; all others were non-productive. Following IMGT convention, CDR3 was defined as the stretch from the second conserved V-encoded cysteine to the conserved J-encoded phenylalanine. The earlier analysis of 587 of the donors excluded any sequence lacking an unambiguous match to a single V gene segment. In an earlier analysis of approximately 550 of the donors, V segments were called functional above 56.7% productive rearrangements and were called segregating when the between-donor standard deviation exceeded 5%. A statistical classification framework was built to diagnose cytomegalovirus status from the catalog of TCR beta chain sequences. A later analysis assigned V and J genes by comparing TCR nucleotide sequences with IMGT/GENE-DB human TR gene sequences. A later analysis assigned CDR3 sequences and most-parsimonious VDJ recombination scenarios with the TCRdist pipeline. In a later analysis, every TCR beta chain was defined by the combination of its CDR3 amino acid sequence and its V-gene family, and reads without a unique V-gene family were dropped. To address suspected cross-contamination and a sequencing artifact, a later analysis removed roughly 640 highly shared, low-generation-probability nucleotide sequences. In a later analysis, a clonal expansion index for each public chain was calculated from normalized within-repertoire ranks of inferred template counts. Generation probabilities in a later analysis came from a VDJ recombination model fitted to out-of-frame rearrangements, and those results were checked against IGoR. Hypergeometric tests were used in a later analysis to score TCR-TCR, TCR-HLA and TCR-CMV co-occurrence, with a repertoire-size bias correction applied to the TCR pairs. To estimate false discovery rates, a later analysis permuted the HLA or CMV assignments 20 times. In a later analysis, co-occurring TCRs were grouped with DBSCAN, and TCRdist sequence similarity was added when clustering was performed within HLA-allele-positive subsets. Co-occurrence clustering excluded repertoires with fewer than 30,000 or more than 120,000 public chains, plus five with anomalous nucleotide sharing. The immuneACCESS repertoire file appears here via TCRdb, limited to in-frame rearrangements. These files lack a portion of the clones; in checked studies, under half of the deficit traces to unresolved V genes, and the cause of the others is not known. The V and J calls and clone size come from that table; D and trimming were worked out from the DNA. In this sample the table shows around 180,000 clones, roughly 80% of which occur a single time. 5% to 7% of the sample belongs to the ten largest clones.

Material: PBMCs. This clonotype was sampled from a man aged 40-49 years in good health and CMV-seronegative. Rearrangement joined TRBV4-1 to TRBJ2-1, with the D gene not confidently named. The nucleotides read TGCGCCAGCAGCCAAGTGGAGTACTCCTACAATGAGCAGTTCTTC. It translates to CASSQVEYSYNEQFF.